This entry describes one T cell receptor beta chain. Its matching antigen is unknown. This entry is derived from a study of blood T cells in healthy people across ages. Study in general: Template-switching capture recovered about one barcoded beta molecule per two T cells.

A second 7 to 11 cycle PCR used barcoded and J-beta primers. MiXCR, run by TCRdb on the 5' RACE reads, gives a single entry per CDR3 protein. The sample has about 780,000 distinct CDR3 sequences, about 45% seen once. The CDR3 runs to 14 residues. Germline-derived CDR1 and CDR2 are PRHDT and FYEKMQ (reference sequence). The study, taken as a whole, reports: Higher diversity and more naive CD4+ cells were features of long-lived donors, compared to aged donors. Using unsorted PBMCs precluded a conclusive naive versus antigen-experienced comparison.

V is TRBV13 and J is TRBJ2-7; 10 bases match TRBD1. The end of the DNA is better explained by TRBJ2-4, so the J call may be wrong. Sequenced sample: blood. The TCR originated in an elderly man in good health. DNA of the CDR3: TGTGCCAGCAGCTTCTCCGGGACAGGGGACATTCAGTACTTC. Amino acids: CASSFSGTGDIQYF.